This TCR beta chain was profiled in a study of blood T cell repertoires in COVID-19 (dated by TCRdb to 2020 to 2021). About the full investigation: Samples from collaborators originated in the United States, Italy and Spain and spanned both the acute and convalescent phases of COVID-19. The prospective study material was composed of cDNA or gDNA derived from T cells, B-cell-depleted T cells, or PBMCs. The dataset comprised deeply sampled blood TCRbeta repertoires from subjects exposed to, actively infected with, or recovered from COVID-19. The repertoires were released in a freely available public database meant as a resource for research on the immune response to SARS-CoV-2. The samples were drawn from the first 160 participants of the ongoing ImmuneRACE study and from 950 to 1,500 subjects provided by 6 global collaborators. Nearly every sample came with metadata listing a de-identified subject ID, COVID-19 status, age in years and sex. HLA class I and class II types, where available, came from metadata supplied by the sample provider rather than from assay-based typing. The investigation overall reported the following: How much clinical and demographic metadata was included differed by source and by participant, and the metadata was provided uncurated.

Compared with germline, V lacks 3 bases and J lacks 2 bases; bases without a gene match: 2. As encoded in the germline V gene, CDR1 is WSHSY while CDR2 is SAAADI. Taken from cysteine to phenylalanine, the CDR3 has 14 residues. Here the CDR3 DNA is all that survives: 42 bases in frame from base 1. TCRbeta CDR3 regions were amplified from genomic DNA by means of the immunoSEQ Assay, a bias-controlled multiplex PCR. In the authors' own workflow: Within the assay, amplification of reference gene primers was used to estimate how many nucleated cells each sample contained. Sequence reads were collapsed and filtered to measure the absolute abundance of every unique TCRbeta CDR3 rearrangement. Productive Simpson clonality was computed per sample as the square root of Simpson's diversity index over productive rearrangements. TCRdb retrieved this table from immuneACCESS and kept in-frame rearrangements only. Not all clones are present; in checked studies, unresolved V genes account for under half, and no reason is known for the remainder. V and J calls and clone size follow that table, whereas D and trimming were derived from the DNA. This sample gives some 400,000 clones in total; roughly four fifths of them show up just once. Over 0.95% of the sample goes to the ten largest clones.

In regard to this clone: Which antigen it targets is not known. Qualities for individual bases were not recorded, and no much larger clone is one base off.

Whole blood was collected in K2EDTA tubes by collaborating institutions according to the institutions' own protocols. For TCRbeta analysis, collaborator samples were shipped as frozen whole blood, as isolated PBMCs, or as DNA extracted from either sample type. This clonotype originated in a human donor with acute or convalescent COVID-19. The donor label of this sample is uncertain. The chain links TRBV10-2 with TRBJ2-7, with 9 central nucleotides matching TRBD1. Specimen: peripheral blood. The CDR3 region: CASSDGTGPYEQYF. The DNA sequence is TGCGCCAGCAGTGACGGGACAGGGCCCTACGAGCAGTACTTC.